This T cell receptor (beta chain) stems from a study of T cell responses to AZD1222 COVID-19 vaccine. General observations from the study: Mostly white British, mostly female donors; authors suggested clonal diversity may be underestimated. Baseline seropositives among AZD1222 recipients totaled only six.

Sequencing used immunoSEQ multiplex PCR; TCRdb keeps in-frame clones, though not all of them. The sample lists roughly 150,000 clones; more than 85% were seen once. Concerning this clone itself: Its specificity is unknown.

Sequenced here: peripheral blood, sampled 28 days after the second AZD1222 dose. This clonotype was obtained from an adult who received the AZD1222 COVID-19 vaccine.

The CDR3 nucleotides are TGTGCCAGCAGCTTAGGGGGTCGGCAGCCCCAGCATTTT. Residues: CASSLGGRQPQHF. The V gene is TRBV13, the J gene TRBJ1-5; D gene unclear. The germline V gene encodes CDR1 PRHDT and CDR2 FYEKMQ (reference sequence). V was pared by 0 bases and J by 7 bases, with 7 bases between. This CDR3 has 13 amino acids.